The entry below describes one T cell receptor beta chain. The data were produced by immunoSEQ multiplex PCR, yet TCRdb's version contains in-frame clones alone and is incomplete. The table includes 65,000 to 85,000 clones, approximately 91% detected once. This sample is drawn from a study of T cell changes during pregnancy in multiple sclerosis. Trimming cost V 1 base and J 9 bases; bases outside gene matches: 7. The CDR3 has 15 residues. From germline, CDR1 is LGHNA and CDR2 YNFKEQ. Sequenced material: peripheral blood, taken in the third trimester of pregnancy. The receptor's source is a female donor with multiple sclerosis, enrolled in a pregnancy study. The chain employs TRBV4-2 and TRBJ2-3; 10 nucleotides align to TRBD2. CDR3 sequence reads: CASSQASGGRGTQYF. DNA of the CDR3: TGTGCCAGCAGCCAAGCTAGCGGGGGCCGGGGGACGCAGTATTTT.